This T cell receptor (beta chain) was retrieved from a study of T cells in Graves' hyperthyroidism and ophthalmopathy. At the level of the study: Peripheral blood samples were taken at initial diagnosis, prior to any treatment.

Patients aged 18 to 65 had newly diagnosed hyperthyroidism that had lasted under 2 months. Patients showing uncontrolled infection, other autoimmune disease, pregnancy or lactation were ineligible. Using RNA transcripts as the source, TCR beta CDR3 regions were amplified. HTBI primers were used for first-round RT-PCR of the TCR CDR3. TCRdb itself ran the multiplex PCR reads through MiXCR, one entry per CDR3 protein. The data show around 420,000 distinct CDR3 sequences, roughly 15% seen once. This clonotype was seen more than once but under ten times. Its antigen is undetermined. Germline CDR1 is SGHVS and CDR2 is FQNEAQ. Trimming shortened V by 5 bases and J by 1 base, and 9 bases separated the two germline ends. The length of the CDR3 is 14 residues. Whole-study results and caveats: In the blood, most expanded thyroid clonotypes above 0.001 appeared as well.

This TCR derives from a woman younger than 30 with Graves' hyperthyroidism. The chain employs TRBV7-8 and TRBJ1-3; no firm D call. Specimen: blood. The CDR3 sequence is CASSLDESGNTIYF. CDR3 DNA sequence: TGTGCCAGCAGCCTTGATGAGTCTGGAAACACCATATATTTT.